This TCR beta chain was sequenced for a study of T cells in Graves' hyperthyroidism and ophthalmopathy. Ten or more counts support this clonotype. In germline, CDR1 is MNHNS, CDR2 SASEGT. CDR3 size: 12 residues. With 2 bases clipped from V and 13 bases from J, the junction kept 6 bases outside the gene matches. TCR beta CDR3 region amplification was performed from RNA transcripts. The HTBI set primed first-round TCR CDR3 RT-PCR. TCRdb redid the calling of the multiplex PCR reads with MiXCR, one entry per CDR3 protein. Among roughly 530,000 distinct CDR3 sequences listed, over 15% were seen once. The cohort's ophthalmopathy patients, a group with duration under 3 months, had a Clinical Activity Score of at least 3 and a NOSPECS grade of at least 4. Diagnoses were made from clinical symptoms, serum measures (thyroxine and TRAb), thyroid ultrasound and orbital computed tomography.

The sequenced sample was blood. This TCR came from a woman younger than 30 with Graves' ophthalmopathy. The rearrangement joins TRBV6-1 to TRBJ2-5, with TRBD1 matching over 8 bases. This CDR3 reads CASSEFWDRRYF. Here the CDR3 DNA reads TGTGCCAGCAGTGAATTCTGGGACAGGAGGTACTTC.